This record covers a single T cell receptor (beta chain). This specimen comes from a study of blood T cell repertoires in COVID-19. The overall study: Samples representing acute and convalescent COVID-19 were sourced from the United States, Italy and Spain. T cells, B-cell-depleted T cells, or PBMCs supplied cDNA or gDNA.

Authors' methods: Researchers report that nucleated cell counts were estimated from reference gene primer amplification. Generated by immunoSEQ multiplex PCR, the TCRdb table keeps only in-frame clones and is missing some. V and J calls plus clone size are reproduced from that table; the DNA served to infer D and trimming. The repertoire holds approximately 82,000 clones, with about 81% as singletons. The source of this sequence is a human donor in a cohort sampled during active COVID-19. Sequenced material: peripheral blood.

The CDR3 DNA follows: TGCGCCAGCAGCTTGGCGGAGGGGAGGCCGTACAATGAGCAGTTCTTC. This encodes CASSLAEGRPYNEQFF. V and J are TRBV5-1 and TRBJ2-1; a weak D match, TRBD2 (6 bases). Germline V gene data show CDR1 as SGHRS and CDR2 as YFSETQ. The CDR3 extends over 16 amino acids. V was clipped by 0 bases and J by 4 bases, with 14 bases between them.